The rows below give T cell receptor beta chains drawn from one sample of a study of regulatory T cells in long-lasting Graves disease. MiXCR, run by TCRdb on the multiplex PCR reads, gives a single entry per CDR3 protein. The sample carries 410,000 or so distinct CDR3 sequences, 14% to 15% recorded once. These same data were also listed under a study on T cells in Graves' hyperthyroidism and ophthalmopathy.

The source was peripheral blood mononuclear cells (PBMCs), collected at new diagnosis, from a patient treated with antithyroid drugs. Receptor source: a woman in her thirties with Graves disease. The CDR3 runs from the conserved cysteine through the conserved F or W. The D gene is left open where the match is weak. Expanded clones are given a class, and other clones once, few, many or no size at all.

D gene,clone size,J gene,CDR3 length,V gene,CDR3 protein,CDR3 DNA
NA,many,TRBJ1-5,15,TRBV6-1,CASSELGISNQPQHF,TGTGCCAGCAGTGAATTGGGGATTAGCAATCAGCCCCAGCATTTT
NA,NA,TRBJ2-4,14,TRBV28,CASSFQAGKNIQYF,TGTGCCAGCAGTTTCCAGGCCGGTAAAAACATTCAGTACTTC
TRBD2,many,TRBJ2-7,14,TRBV5-5,CASSPGLAPHEQYF,TGTGCCAGCAGCCCGGGACTAGCGCCCCACGAGCAGTACTTC
TRBD1,NA,TRBJ2-7,15,TRBV29-1,CSVGARDRGPYEQYF,TGCAGCGTTGGGGCAAGGGACAGGGGCCCCTACGAGCAGTACTTC
TRBD1,few,TRBJ1-2,13,TRBV28,CASRDSYSYGYTF,TGTGCCAGCCGGGACAGCTATAGCTATGGCTACACCTTC
TRBD1,NA,TRBJ1-5,13,TRBV7-2,CASSERGHQPQHF,TGTGCCAGCAGCGAAAGGGGGCATCAGCCCCAGCATTTT
TRBD1,few,TRBJ2-1,14,TRBV9,CASSTGQGNNEQFF,TGTGCCAGCAGCACCGGACAGGGGAACAATGAGCAGTTCTTC
NA,many,TRBJ2-7,13,TRBV3-1,CASSHVRDTEQYF,TGTGCCAGCAGCCACGTGCGAGACACCGAGCAGTACTTC
NA,few,TRBJ2-7,12,TRBV12-3/TRBV12-4,CASVGDSYEQYF,TGTGCCAGCGTCGGGGATTCCTACGAGCAGTACTTC
NA,many,TRBJ1-2,16,TRBV30,CAWRLEGTPINYGYTF,TGTGCCTGGAGGTTGGAAGGGACACCGATTAACTATGGCTACACCTTC
NA,many,TRBJ1-1,13,TRBV30,CAWSLRRDTEAFF,TGTGCCTGGAGTTTGCGTCGAGACACTGAAGCTTTCTTT
TRBD1,many,TRBJ2-7,14,TRBV12-3/TRBV12-4,CASSLPGQGELSHF,TGTGCCAGCAGTTTACCGGGACAGGGCGAACTTTCGCACTTC
TRBD2,many,TRBJ2-7,14,TRBV2,CAGGAGGRLYEQYF,TGTGCCGGCGGGGCGGGGGGCCGCCTGTACGAGCAGTACTTC
NA,NA,TRBJ1-1,15,TRBV24-1,CATSASSGGYTEAFF,TGTGCCACCAGTGCTTCCTCCGGGGGTTACACTGAAGCTTTCTTT
NA,few,TRBJ2-4,11,TRBV12-3/TRBV12-4,CASRFDGIQYF,TGTGCCAGCAGGTTTGATGGCATTCAGTACTTC
NA,NA,TRBJ2-1,13,TRBV7-9,CASSLGLEGVQFF,TGTGCCAGCAGCTTAGGGTTGGAGGGTGTGCAGTTCTTC
TRBD2,many,TRBJ2-5,17,TRBV10-3,CATEQFPGLAGVETQYF,TGTGCCACCGAGCAATTCCCGGGACTAGCGGGAGTTGAGACCCAGTACTTC
TRBD1,many,TRBJ2-5,14,TRBV11-2,CASSPQGVGETQYF,TGTGCCAGCAGCCCCCAGGGGGTGGGGGAGACCCAGTACTTC
NA,many,TRBJ2-1,18,TRBV20-1,CSARGSESEDLPTDEQFF,TGCAGTGCTAGAGGGTCGGAGAGTGAGGACTTACCCACGGATGAGCAGTTCTTC
NA,few,TRBJ2-1,14,TRBV19,CASSIIGETSEQFF,TGTGCCAGTAGTATCATAGGGGAAACCAGTGAGCAGTTCTTC
NA,NA,TRBJ1-2,14,TRBV5-1,CASSLASGAGGYTF,TGCGCCAGCAGCTTGGCCTCAGGGGCGGGTGGCTACACCTTC
TRBD2,few,TRBJ2-1,17,TRBV9,CASSIDPGGALNNEQFF,TGTGCCAGCAGCATAGACCCGGGAGGGGCATTAAACAATGAGCAGTTCTTC
NA,NA,TRBJ2-3,13,TRBV12-3/TRBV12-4,CASSLVWGDTQYF,TGTGCCAGCAGTTTAGTCTGGGGAGATACGCAGTATTTT
TRBD2,many,TRBJ2-7,14,TRBV6-1,CASKLAGGPHEQYF,TGTGCCAGCAAACTAGCGGGAGGGCCCCACGAGCAGTACTTC
TRBD2,NA,TRBJ2-7,15,TRBV15,CATSLLGLAGDEQYF,TGTGCCACCAGCCTCCTGGGACTAGCGGGAGACGAGCAGTACTTC
NA,many,TRBJ2-3,12,TRBV30,CAGELGVDTQYF,TGTGCGGGGGAGCTCGGGGTAGATACGCAGTATTTT